This record looks at one T cell receptor beta chain sequence and its context. These data belong to a study of T cell repertoires in ileal Crohn's disease. Study background: Surgery for a complication: stricturing in around 60%, penetrating in about 39%. Thiopurines (around 10) or anti-TNF agents (around 17) were given postoperatively to about half.

The protocol was immunoSEQ multiplex PCR, while the TCRdb copy is restricted to in-frame clones and leaves out a portion. The table has 7,000 to 8,500 clones, roughly 84% seen once; the top ten hold 7% to 10%. The CDR3 totals 16 residues. Trimming removed 0 bases at V and 2 bases at J, with 14 bases between. Germline CDR1 and CDR2: SGHDT and YYEEEE. The rearrangement uses TRBV5-6 and TRBJ1-2, with D maybe TRBD1 (6 bases). Specimen: ileal tissue. The sequence derives from an adult with Crohn's disease. CDR3 sequence: CASSLEGRGSNYGYTF. In nucleotides, the CDR3 is TGTGCCAGCAGCTTGGAAGGCAGGGGATCCAACTATGGCTACACCTTC.